The next 25 T cell receptor beta chains were all read from a single sample in a study of OX40 agonist ivuxolimab in advanced cancers. Profiling relied on immunoSEQ multiplex PCR, and the TCRdb table lists in-frame clones only, not all of them. The sample contains about 43,000 clones, 70% to 90% of which appear only once. The material was CD4+ or CD8+ T cells sorted from blood, obtained in a trial of the OX40 agonist ivuxolimab. The receptors here all came from an adult with an advanced solid tumor such as melanoma, head and neck, liver or kidney cancer.

The chain uses TRBV6-1 and TRBJ1-5; 7 bases are shared with TRBD1. This CDR3 contains 18 residues. CDR1 is MNHNS and CDR2 is SASEGT in the germline V gene. V gave up 2 bases and J gave up 6 bases; unmatched junction bases: 16. CDR3 DNA: TGTGCCAGCAGTGAACCACCCGGGTTACGACAGGGTAGTCAGCCCCAGCATTTT. As protein: CASSEPPGLRQGSQPQHF.

The rearrangement joins TRBV27 to TRBJ1-5, with 8 bases fitting TRBD1. CDR1 is MNHEY, CDR2 SMNVEV, per germline (reference sequence). The CDR3 spans 16 residues. Trimming at V came to 7 bases and at J to 0 bases, leaving 8 bases not matched to a gene. CDR3 loop: CASTLTGGYSNQPQHF. CDR3 nucleotide sequence: TGTGCCAGCACCCTAACAGGGGGTTATAGCAATCAGCCCCAGCATTTT.

This clone was counted a single time. V gene TRBV5-6 combines with J gene TRBJ2-2; D is ambiguous. The CDR3 runs 16 residues. From germline, CDR1 is SGHDT and CDR2 YYEEEE. V lost 3 bases to trimming and J lost 6 bases, with 18 bases between them. CDR3 protein: CASSYTRSFVAGELFF. CDR3 nucleotide sequence: TGTGCCAGCAGCTACACCAGGAGTTTTGTCGCCGGGGAGCTGTTTTTT.

As to this clone: A junction end diverges from the germline sequence, so it may reflect a read error. V is TRBV15 and J is TRBJ2-5, with D possibly TRBD2 on 5 matching bases. The CDR3 is 13 amino acids. In germline, CDR1 is LNHNV, CDR2 YYDKDF (reference sequence). CDR3 coding DNA: TGTGCCTCCAGGAGGTCTATCGAAGAGACCCAGTACTTC. It yields the protein CASRRSIEETQYF.

This chain links TRBV6-5 with TRBJ2-2, with D possibly matching TRBD2 (7 bases). Per germline, CDR1 MNHEY and CDR2 SVGAGI. The CDR3 covers 14 residues. V dropped 4 bases and J dropped 7 bases, with 13 bases sitting between them. CDR3 DNA sequence: TGTGCCAGCAGTTTAAACAGGGAGGGCGGGGAGCTGTTTTTT. Protein: CASSLNREGGELFF.

In regard to this clone: Germline is not matched at one junction end, which may reflect a read error. The J gene is TRBJ2-1, the V gene TRBV5-4, with 9 bases lining up with TRBD2. The CDR3 contains 13 residues. CDR1 is SGHNT and CDR2 is YYREEE in the germline V gene (reference sequence). The CDR3: CASSLGAGGASVF. The CDR3 DNA is TGTGCCAGCAGCTTGGGAGCGGGAGGAGCCTCGGTCTTC. The variable domain in full, with the rest retrieved from reference TRBV5-4 and TRBJ2-1, is ETGVTQSPTHLIKTRGQQVTLRCSSQSGHNTVSWYQQALGQGPQFIFQYYREEENGRGNFPPRFSGLQFPNYSSELNVNALELDDSALYLCASSLGAGGASVFGPGTRLTVL.

The chain uses TRBV28 and TRBJ2-2, with 11 bases aligning to TRBD1. Germline lookup yields CDR1 MDHEN and CDR2 SYDVKM. This CDR3 is built from 16 residues. Trimming at V came to 5 bases and at J to 7 bases, leaving 9 bases not matched to a gene. The CDR3 is CASSNGQGAHDGELFF. CDR3 bases: TGTGCCAGCAGTAACGGACAGGGGGCGCATGACGGGGAGCTGTTTTTT.

This rearrangement joins TRBV29-1 to TRBJ2-1; possibly TRBD2 for D (5 bases). V lost 4 bases, J lost 8 bases, and 15 bases lay in between. The CDR3 spans 13 residues. Per the germline V gene, CDR1 is SQVTM and CDR2 is ANQGSEA. This chain's CDR3 is CSVVVTTHYEQFF. The CDR3 DNA sequence: TGCAGCGTTGTTGTGACTACGCACTATGAGCAGTTCTTC.

V and J are TRBV2 and TRBJ1-4; 10 nucleotides agree with TRBD1. V lost 7 bases and J lost 8; bases outside the gene matches: 4. Germline CDR1 and CDR2: SNHLY and FYNNEI. The CDR3 runs 13 residues. CDR3 amino acids: CASKDRGPEKLFF. CDR3 nucleotides: TGTGCCAGCAAAGACAGGGGGCCCGAAAAACTGTTTTTT.

The chain has TRBV6-5 and TRBJ1-5, with D tentatively TRBD1 (5 bases). Germline V CDR1 and CDR2: MNHEY, SVGAGI. The CDR3 length is 13 residues. Here the CDR3 DNA reads TGTGCTTCGGGGGGGATGATGGGTCAGCCCCAGCATTTT. It codes for CASGGMMGQPQHF.

The chain recombines TRBV15 with TRBJ1-1; D is ambiguous. CDR1 and CDR2 from the germline V gene are LNHNV and YYDKDF (reference sequence). The CDR3 covers 15 residues. V was pared by 0 bases and J by 1 base, with 9 bases between. The CDR3 DNA sequence: TGTGCCACCAGCAGAGATTTGGGGAGGAACACTGAAGCTTTCTTT. Translation gives CATSRDLGRNTEAFF. Full variable domain (remainder filled in from reference TRBV15 and TRBJ1-1): DAMVIQNPRYQVTQFGKPVTLSCSQTLNHNVMYWYQQKSSQAPKLLFHYYDKDFNNEADTPDNFQSRRPNTSFCFLDIRSPGLGDTAMYLCATSRDLGRNTEAFFGQGTRLTVV.

The V gene is TRBV5-8, the J gene TRBJ1-2, with 7 bases lining up with TRBD1. The junction had 14 bases not matched to a gene; V was cut back by 5 bases and J by 10 bases. The CDR3 totals 14 residues. Per the germline V gene, CDR1 is SGHTS and CDR2 is YDEGEE. Written as DNA, the CDR3 is TGTGCCAGCAGATCCACCGACAGGGCGAGAGACTACACCTTC. Encoded protein: CASRSTDRARDYTF. The variable domain in full, completed from reference TRBV5-8 and TRBJ1-2, reads EAGVTQSPTHLIKTRGQQATLRCSPISGHTSVYWYQQALGLGLQFLLWYDEGEERNRGNFPPRFSGRQFPNYSSELNVNALELEDSALYLCASRSTDRARDYTFGSGTRLTVV.

This clone occurred once. This chain connects TRBV7-6 to TRBJ1-4; tentative D call: TRBD1 (5 bases). Germline V lookup: CDR1 SGHVS, CDR2 FNYEAQ. This CDR3 contains 12 residues. V shed 4 bases and J shed 11 bases, with 11 bases lying between them. CDR3 in DNA: TGTGCCAGCAGCTCGACAGCAAGGAAACTGTTTTTT. It yields the protein CASSSTARKLFF.

CDR3 sequence: CASSGTGGSYEQYF. The CDR3 region has the DNA TGTGCCAGCAGCGGGACAGGCGGGTCCTACGAGCAGTACTTC. The chain joins TRBV9 to TRBJ2-7; 7 nucleotides line up with TRBD1. The V gene end was trimmed by 3 bases and the J gene end by 1 base; junction bases not matched to a gene: 4. The length of the CDR3 is 14 residues. Germline values: CDR1 SGDLS, CDR2 YYNGEE.

This chain connects TRBV4-1 to TRBJ1-5; TRBD1 might be the D (6 bases). In germline, CDR1 is MGHRA, CDR2 YSYEKL. CDR3 size: 17 residues. The ends were cut back, 0 bases at V and 4 bases at J, with 16 bases in the middle. This CDR3 reads CASSQEGGLELNQPQHF. DNA for the CDR3: TGCGCCAGCAGCCAAGAAGGGGGACTCGAGCTGAATCAGCCCCAGCATTTT.

V is TRBV7-3 and J is TRBJ2-1, with D unresolved. From germline, CDR1 is SGHTA and CDR2 FQGTGA. This CDR3 has 11 residues. The V and J ends lost 2 bases and 9 bases respectively, with 5 bases between them. This CDR3 is CASSLGGEQFF. In DNA form, the CDR3 reads TGTGCCAGCAGCTTAGGCGGTGAGCAGTTCTTC.

The genes are TRBV25-1 and TRBJ1-1; 8 positions agree with TRBD1. This CDR3 comprises 13 residues. Germline lookup yields CDR1 MGHDK and CDR2 SYGVNS. V lost 11 bases, J lost 3 bases, and 8 bases stayed unmatched. CDR3 DNA sequence: TGTGCCGGTTACAGGGGGGCGGACACTGAAGCTTTCTTT. This gives the protein CAGYRGADTEAFF. The full variable domain, rest sourced from reference TRBV25-1 and TRBJ1-1, is EADIYQTPRYLVIGTGKKITLECSQTMGHDKMYWYQQDPGMELHLIHYSYGVNSTEKGDLSSESTVSRIRTEHFPLTLESARPSHTSQYLCAGYRGADTEAFFGQGTRLTVV.

This chain joins TRBV27 and TRBJ1-2; unclear D gene. The length of the CDR3 is 13 residues. Germline assignment: CDR1 MNHEY and CDR2 SMNVEV (reference sequence). The V end was cut by 6 bases, the J end by 4 bases, with 12 bases between. The DNA for the CDR3 is TGTGCCAGCAGCCCAGATAGCACCTATGGCTACACCTTC. This encodes CASSPDSTYGYTF.

V and J are TRBV7-9 and TRBJ2-7; no reliable D call. Deletions cut 1 base from V and 5 bases from J, with 9 bases between. Germline CDR1 reads SEHNR; CDR2 reads FQNEAQ (reference sequence). The CDR3 has 13 residues. The chain's CDR3 is CASSLGPRNEQYV. For the CDR3, the DNA is TGTGCCAGCAGCTTAGGTCCCAGAAACGAGCAGTACGTC.

The V gene is TRBV6-5, the J gene TRBJ2-1, with D perhaps matching TRBD1 or TRBD2 (5 bases each). With 0 bases removed from V and 5 bases from J, the gap between germline ends came to 14 bases. The CDR3 is 16 amino acids. CDR1 is MNHEY and CDR2 is SVGAGI in the germline V gene. The CDR3 DNA sequence: TGTGCCAGCAGTTACTCGGGGGAGTCGTTCCACAATGAGCAGTTCTTC. As protein: CASSYSGESFHNEQFF.

The gene calls are TRBV28 and TRBJ2-7; 7 positions match TRBD1. There are 18 residues in the CDR3. The V segment lost 3 bases and the J segment 3 bases; nucleotides outside the gene matches: 17. Germline V gene sequence: CDR1 MDHEN, CDR2 SYDVKM. CDR3 in amino acids: CASSFPDRRQIHFYEQYV. The CDR3, as DNA: TGTGCCAGCAGTTTCCCGGACAGGCGGCAGATACACTTCTACGAGCAGTACGTC.

This clone was counted once. V is TRBV10-2 and J is TRBJ1-1; D not certain. Germline CDR1 is WSHSY and CDR2 is SAAADI. Trimming shortened V by 2 bases and J by 1 base, and 8 bases separated the two germline ends. CDR3 size: 14 residues. CDR3 sequence reads: CASSEVGGNTEAFF. CDR3 coding DNA: TGCGCCAGCAGTGAGGTAGGAGGGAACACTGAAGCTTTCTTT.

J is TRBJ1-1 and V is TRBV7-6; D is undetermined. V was trimmed by 0 bases and J by 7 bases, leaving 9 bases between them. The CDR3 has 13 residues. The germline V gene encodes CDR1 SGHVS and CDR2 FNYEAQ. In DNA form, the CDR3 reads TGTGCCAGCAGCTTAGCCCATAGACTTGAAGCTTTCTTT. Its protein product is CASSLAHRLEAFF. Full variable domain (rest looked up from reference TRBV7-6 and TRBJ1-1): GAGVSQSPRYKVTKRGQDVALRCDPISGHVSLYWYRQALGQGPEFLTYFNYEAQQDKSGLPNDRFSAERPEGSISTLTIQRTEQRDSAMYRCASSLAHRLEAFFGQGTRLTVV.

The rearrangement joins TRBV7-9 to TRBJ1-2; D remains ambiguous. Germline assignment: CDR1 SEHNR and CDR2 FQNEAQ (reference sequence). Trimming left V 0 bases short and J 4 bases short, with 9 bases between. This CDR3 contains 14 residues. For the CDR3, the DNA is TGTGCCAGCAGCTTAGCGGGTGGGGTCTATGGCTACACCTTC. Encoded protein: CASSLAGGVYGYTF.

The V and J genes are TRBV5-5 and TRBJ2-7; D may match TRBD1 or TRBD2 (5 bases each). The CDR3 totals 13 residues. The V end was cut by 0 bases, the J end by 5 bases, with 9 bases between. Germline CDR1 SGHKS, CDR2 YYEKEE (reference sequence). This CDR3 reads CASSLAGSDEQYV. The CDR3 bases are TGTGCCAGCAGCTTGGCAGGGAGTGACGAGCAGTACGTC.